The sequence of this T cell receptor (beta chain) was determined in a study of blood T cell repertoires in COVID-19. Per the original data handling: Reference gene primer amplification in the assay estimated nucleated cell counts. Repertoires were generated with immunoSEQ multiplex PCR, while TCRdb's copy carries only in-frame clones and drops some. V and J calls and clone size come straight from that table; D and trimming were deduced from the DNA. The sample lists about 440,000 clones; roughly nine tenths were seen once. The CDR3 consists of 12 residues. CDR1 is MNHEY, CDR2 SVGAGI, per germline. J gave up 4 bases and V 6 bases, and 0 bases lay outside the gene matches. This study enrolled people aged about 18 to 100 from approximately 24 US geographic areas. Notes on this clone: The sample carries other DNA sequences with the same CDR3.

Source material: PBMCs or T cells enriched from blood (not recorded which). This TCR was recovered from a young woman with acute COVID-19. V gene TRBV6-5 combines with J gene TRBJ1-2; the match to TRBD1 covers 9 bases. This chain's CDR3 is CASRTGGYGYTF. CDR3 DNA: TGTGCCAGCAGGACAGGGGGCTATGGCTACACCTTC.